This T cell receptor beta chain was sequenced for a study of blood T cells in healthy people across ages. V dropped 6 bases and J dropped 0 bases, with 12 bases sitting between them. The CDR3 consists of 14 residues. The germline V gene has CDR1 MGHRA and CDR2 YSYEKL. Next came a second PCR, run for about 7 to 12 cycles, which used a sample-barcoded 5' primer along with a J-beta primer mix. TCRdb used MiXCR to reprocess the 5' RACE reads, holding one entry per CDR3 protein. The table records some 790,000 distinct CDR3 sequences, less than 35% of them present only once. About 10 milliliters of peripheral blood were drawn from each donor into EDTA-treated tubes.

The chain employs TRBV4-1 and TRBJ2-7; D tentatively fits TRBD1 or TRBD2 (5 bases each). The material sequenced was blood. The TCR comes from a woman aged 80 or older in good health. CDR3 nucleotide sequence: TGCGCCAGCAGTCCCTATGGGGGCTCCTACGAGCAGTACTTC. Translated: CASSPYGGSYEQYF.